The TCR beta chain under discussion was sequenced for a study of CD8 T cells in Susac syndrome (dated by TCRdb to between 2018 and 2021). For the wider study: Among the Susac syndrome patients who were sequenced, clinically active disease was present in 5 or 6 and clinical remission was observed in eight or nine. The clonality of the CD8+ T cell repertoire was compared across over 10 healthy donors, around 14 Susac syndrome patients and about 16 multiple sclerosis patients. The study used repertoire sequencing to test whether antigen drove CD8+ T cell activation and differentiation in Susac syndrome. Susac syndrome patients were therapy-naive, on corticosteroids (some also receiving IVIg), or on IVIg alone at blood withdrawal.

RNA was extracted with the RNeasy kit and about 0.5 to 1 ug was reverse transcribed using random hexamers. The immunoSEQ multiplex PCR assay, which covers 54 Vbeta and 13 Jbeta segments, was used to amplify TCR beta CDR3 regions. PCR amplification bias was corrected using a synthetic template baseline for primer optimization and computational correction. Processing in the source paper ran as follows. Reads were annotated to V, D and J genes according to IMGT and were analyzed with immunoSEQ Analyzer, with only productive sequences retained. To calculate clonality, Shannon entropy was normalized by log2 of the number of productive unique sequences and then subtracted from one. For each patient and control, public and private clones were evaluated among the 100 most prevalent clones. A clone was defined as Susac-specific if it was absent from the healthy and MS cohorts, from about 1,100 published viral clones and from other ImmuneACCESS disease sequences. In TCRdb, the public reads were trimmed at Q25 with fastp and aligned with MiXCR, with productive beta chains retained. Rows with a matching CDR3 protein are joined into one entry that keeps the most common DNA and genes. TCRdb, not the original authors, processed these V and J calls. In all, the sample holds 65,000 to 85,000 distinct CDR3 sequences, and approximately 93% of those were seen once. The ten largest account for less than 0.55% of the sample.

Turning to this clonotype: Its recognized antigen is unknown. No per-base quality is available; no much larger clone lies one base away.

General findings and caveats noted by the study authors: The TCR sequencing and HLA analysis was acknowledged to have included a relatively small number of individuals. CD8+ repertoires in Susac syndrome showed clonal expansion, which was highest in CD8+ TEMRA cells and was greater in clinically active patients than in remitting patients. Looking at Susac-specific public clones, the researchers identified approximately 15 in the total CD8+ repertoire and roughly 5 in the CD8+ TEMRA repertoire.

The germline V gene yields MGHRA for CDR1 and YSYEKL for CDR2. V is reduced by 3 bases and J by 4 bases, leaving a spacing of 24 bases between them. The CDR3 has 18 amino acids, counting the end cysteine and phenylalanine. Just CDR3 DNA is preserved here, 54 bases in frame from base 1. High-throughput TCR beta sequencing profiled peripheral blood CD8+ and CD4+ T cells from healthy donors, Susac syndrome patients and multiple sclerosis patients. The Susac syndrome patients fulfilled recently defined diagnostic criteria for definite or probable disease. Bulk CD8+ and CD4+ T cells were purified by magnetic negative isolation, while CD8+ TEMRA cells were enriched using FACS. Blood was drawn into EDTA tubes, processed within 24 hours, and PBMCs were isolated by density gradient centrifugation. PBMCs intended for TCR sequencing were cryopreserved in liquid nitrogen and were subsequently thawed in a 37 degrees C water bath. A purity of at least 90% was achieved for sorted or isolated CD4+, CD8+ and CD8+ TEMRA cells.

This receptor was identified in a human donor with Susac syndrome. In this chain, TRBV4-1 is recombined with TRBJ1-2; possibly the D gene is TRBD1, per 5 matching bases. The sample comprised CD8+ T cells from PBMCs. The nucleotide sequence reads TGCGCCAGCAGCCACCGTTTTGGTCAGGGAGAAGGGCTCTATGGCTACACCTTC. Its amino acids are CASSHRFGQGEGLYGYTF.